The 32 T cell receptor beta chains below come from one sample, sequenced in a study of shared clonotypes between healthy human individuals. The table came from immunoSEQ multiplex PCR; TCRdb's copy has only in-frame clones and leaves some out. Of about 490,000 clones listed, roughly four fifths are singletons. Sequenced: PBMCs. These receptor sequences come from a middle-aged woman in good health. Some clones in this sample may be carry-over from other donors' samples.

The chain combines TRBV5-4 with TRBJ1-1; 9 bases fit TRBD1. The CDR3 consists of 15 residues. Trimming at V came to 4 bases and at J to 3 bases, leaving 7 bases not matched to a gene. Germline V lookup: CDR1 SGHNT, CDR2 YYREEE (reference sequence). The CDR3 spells CASSASRDRDTEAFF. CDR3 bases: TGTGCCAGCAGCGCATCCCGGGACAGGGACACTGAAGCTTTCTTT.

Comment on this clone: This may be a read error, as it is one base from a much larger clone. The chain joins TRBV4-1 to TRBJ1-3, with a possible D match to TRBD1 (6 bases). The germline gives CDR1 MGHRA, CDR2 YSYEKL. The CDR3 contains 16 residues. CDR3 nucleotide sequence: TGCGCCAGCAGCCCTCACCGGGGGCCGTCTGGAGACACCATATATTTT. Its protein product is CASSPHRGPSGDTIYF.

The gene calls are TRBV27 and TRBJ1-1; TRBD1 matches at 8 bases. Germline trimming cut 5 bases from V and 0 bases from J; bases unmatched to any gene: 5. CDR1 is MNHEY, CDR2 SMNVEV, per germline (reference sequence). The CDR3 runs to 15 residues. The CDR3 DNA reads TGTGCCAGCAGTCCCCGACAGGGGATGAACACTGAAGCTTTCTTT. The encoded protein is CASSPRQGMNTEAFF.

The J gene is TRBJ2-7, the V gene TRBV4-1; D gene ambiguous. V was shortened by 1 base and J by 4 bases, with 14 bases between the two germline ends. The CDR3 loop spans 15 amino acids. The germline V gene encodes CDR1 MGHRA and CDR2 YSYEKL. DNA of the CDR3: TGCGCCAGCAGCCAAGCCTTTTCTTGGGGTTACGAGCAGTACTTC. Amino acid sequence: CASSQAFSWGYEQYF.

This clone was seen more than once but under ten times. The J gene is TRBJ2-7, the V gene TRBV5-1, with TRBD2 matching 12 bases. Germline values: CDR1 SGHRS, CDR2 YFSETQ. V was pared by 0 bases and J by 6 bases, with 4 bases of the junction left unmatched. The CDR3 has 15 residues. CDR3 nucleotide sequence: TGCGCCAGCAGCTTGGCCGGGACTAGCGGGCCCGAGCAGTACTTC. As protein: CASSLAGTSGPEQYF.

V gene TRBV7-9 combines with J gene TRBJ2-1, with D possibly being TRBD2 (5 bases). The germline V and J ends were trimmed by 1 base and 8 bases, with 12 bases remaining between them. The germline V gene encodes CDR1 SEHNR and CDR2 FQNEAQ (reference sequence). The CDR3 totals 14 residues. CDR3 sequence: CASSLGQDSDEQFF. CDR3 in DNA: TGTGCCAGCAGCTTAGGCCAGGATAGCGATGAGCAGTTCTTC.

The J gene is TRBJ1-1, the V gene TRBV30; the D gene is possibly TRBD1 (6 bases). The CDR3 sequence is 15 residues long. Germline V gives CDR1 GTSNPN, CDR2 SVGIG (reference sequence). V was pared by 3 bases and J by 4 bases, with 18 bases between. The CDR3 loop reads CAWRIQGRGATEAFF. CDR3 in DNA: TGTGCCTGGAGGATTCAGGGCCGGGGGGCCACTGAAGCTTTCTTT.

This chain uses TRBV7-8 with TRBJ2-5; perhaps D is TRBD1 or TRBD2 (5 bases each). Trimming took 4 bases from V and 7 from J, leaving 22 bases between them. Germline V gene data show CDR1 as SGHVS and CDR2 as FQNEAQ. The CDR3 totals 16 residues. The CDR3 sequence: CASSSSRQTTWGTQYF. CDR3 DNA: TGTGCCAGCAGCTCATCCAGACAGACTACGTGGGGGACCCAGTACTTC.

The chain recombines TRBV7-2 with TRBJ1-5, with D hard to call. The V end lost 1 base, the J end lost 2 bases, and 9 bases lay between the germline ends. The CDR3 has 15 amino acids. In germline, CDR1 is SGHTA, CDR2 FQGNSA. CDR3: CASSLGGTGNQPQHF. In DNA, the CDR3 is TGTGCCAGCAGCTTAGGAGGTACAGGCAATCAGCCCCAGCATTTT.

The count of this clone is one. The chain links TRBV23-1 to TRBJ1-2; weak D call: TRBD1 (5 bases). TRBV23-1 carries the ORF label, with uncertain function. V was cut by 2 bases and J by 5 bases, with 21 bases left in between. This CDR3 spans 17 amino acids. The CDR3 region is CASSQKETALKLYGYTF. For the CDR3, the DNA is TGCGCCAGCAGTCAAAAGGAGACAGCACTGAAATTGTATGGCTACACCTTC.

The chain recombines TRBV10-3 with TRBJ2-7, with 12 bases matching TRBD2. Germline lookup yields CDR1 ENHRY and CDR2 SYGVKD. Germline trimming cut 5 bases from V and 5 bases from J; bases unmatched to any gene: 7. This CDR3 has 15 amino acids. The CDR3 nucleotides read TGTGCCATCAGTCCTCAGTGGACTAGCGGGAACGAGCAGTACTTC. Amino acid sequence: CAISPQWTSGNEQYF.

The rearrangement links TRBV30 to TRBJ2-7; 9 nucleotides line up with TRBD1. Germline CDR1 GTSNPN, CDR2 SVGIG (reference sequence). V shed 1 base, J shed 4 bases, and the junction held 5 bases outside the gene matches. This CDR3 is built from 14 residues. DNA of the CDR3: TGTGCCTGGAGTGCCGGGACAGGGAGGTACGAGCAGTACTTC. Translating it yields CAWSAGTGRYEQYF.

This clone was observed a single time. DNA for the CDR3: TGTGCCATCAGCCAGCCGGAGGGTATCACTGAAGCTTTCTTT. It yields the protein CAISQPEGITEAFF. V and J are TRBV10-3 and TRBJ1-1; D is unclear. This CDR3 comprises 14 residues. Germline CDR1 is ENHRY and CDR2 is SYGVKD. V lost 6 bases and J lost 4, with 15 bases in between.

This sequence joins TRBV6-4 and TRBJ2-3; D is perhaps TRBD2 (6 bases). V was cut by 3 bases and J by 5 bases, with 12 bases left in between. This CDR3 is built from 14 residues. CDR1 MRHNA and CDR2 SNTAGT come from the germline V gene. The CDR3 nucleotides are TGTGCCAGCAGTGAAAAAGGGGAGGTAGATACGCAGTATTTT. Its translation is CASSEKGEVDTQYF.

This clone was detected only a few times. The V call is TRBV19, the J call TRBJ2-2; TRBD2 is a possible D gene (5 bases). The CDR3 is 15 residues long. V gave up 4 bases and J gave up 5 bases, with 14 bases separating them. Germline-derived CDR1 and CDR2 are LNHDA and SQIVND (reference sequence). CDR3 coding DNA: TGTGCCAGTAGTAGAGGTGGGAGTAATACCGGGGAGCTGTTTTTT. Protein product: CASSRGGSNTGELFF.

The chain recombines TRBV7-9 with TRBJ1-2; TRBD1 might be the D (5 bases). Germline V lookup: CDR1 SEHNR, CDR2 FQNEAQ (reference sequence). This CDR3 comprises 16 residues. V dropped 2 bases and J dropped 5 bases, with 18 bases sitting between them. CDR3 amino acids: CASSLPGRDFEYGYTF. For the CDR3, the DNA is TGTGCCAGCAGCTTACCGGGAAGGGACTTTGAATATGGCTACACCTTC.

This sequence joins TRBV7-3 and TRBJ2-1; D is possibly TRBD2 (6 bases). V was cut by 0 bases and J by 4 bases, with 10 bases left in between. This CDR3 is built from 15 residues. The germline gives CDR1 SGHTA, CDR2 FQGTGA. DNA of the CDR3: TGTGCCAGCAGCTTAACGCTGGAGGGGTACAATGAGCAGTTCTTC. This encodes CASSLTLEGYNEQFF.

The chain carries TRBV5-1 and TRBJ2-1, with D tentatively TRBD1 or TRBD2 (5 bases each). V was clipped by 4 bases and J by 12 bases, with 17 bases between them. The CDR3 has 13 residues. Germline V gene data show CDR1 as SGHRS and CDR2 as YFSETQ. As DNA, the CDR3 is TGCGCCAGCAGCCCGTGGACCGATGGGGGGCAGTTCTTC. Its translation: CASSPWTDGGQFF.

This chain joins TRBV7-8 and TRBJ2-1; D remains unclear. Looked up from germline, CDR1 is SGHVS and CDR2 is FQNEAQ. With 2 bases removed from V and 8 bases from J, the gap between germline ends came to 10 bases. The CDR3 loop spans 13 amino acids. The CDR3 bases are TGTGCCAGCAGCTTACCCGTGACGGATGAGCAGTTCTTC. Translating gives CASSLPVTDEQFF.

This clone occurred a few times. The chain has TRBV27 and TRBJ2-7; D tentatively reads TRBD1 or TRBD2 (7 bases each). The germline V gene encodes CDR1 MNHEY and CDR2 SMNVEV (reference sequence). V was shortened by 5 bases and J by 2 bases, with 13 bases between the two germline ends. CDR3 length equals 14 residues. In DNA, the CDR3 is TGTGCCAGCAGTATCAGGGGGGGCCCCTACGAGCAGTACTTC. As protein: CASSIRGGPYEQYF.

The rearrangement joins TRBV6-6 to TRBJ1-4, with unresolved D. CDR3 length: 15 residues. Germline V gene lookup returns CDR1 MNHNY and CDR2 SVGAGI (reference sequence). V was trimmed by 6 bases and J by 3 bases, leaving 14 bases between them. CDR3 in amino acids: CASSPPLAANEKLFF. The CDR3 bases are TGTGCCAGCAGCCCGCCTCTGGCTGCTAATGAAAAACTGTTTTTT.

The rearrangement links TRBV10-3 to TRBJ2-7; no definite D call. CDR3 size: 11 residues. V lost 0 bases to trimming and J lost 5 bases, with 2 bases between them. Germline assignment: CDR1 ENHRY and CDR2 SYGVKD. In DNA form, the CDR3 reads TGTGCCATCAGTGAGTCCCACGAGCAGTACTTC. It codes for CAISESHEQYF.

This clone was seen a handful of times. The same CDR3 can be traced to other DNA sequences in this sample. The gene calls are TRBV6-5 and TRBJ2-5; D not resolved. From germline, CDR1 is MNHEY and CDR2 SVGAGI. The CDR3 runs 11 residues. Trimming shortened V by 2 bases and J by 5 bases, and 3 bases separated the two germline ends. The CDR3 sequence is CASSYGETQYF. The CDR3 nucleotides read TGTGCCAGCAGTTACGGTGAGACCCAGTACTTC.

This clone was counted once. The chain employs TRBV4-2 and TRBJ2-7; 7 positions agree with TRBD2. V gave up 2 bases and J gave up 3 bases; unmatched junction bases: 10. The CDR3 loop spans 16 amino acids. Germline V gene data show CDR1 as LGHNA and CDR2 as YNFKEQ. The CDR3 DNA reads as TGTGCCAGCAGCCAACGCCTAGCGGACTATGGCTACGAGCAGTACTTC. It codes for CASSQRLADYGYEQYF.

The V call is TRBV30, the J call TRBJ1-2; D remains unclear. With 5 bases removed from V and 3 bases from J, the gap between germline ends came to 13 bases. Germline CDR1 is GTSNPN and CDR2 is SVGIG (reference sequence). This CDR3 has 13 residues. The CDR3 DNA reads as TGTGCCTGGGGAGACCTGGCGGACTATGGCTACACCTTC. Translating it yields CAWGDLADYGYTF.

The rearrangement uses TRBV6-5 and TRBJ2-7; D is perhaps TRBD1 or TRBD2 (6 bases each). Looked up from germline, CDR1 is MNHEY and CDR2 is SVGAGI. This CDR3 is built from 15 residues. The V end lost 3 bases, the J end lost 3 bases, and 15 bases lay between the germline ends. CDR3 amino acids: CASSYLGAGNYEQYF. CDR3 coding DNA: TGTGCCAGCAGTTATCTGGGGGCGGGAAACTACGAGCAGTACTTC.

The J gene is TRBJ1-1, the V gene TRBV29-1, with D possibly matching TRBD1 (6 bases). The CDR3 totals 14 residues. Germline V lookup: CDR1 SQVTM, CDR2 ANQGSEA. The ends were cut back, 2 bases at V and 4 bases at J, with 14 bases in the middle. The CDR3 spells CSVERGRGGTEAFF. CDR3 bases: TGCAGCGTTGAAAGAGGCAGGGGAGGCACTGAAGCTTTCTTT.

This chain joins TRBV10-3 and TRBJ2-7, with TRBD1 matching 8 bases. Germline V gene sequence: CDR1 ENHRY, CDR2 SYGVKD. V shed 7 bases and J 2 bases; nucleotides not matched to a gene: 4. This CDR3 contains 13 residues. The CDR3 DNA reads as TGTGCCATCACGCAGGGGGCCCCCTACGAGCAGTACTTC. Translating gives CAITQGAPYEQYF.

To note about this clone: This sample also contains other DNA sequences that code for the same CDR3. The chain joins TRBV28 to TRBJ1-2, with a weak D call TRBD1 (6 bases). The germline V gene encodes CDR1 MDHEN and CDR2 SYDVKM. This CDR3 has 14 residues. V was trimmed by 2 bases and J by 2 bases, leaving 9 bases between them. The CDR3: CASSLRGPNYGYTF. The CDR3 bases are TGTGCCAGCAGTTTACGGGGGCCCAACTATGGCTACACCTTC.

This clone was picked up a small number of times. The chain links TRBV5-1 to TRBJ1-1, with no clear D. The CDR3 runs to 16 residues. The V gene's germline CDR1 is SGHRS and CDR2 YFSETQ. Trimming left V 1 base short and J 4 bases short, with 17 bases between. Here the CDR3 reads CASSLQILPSGTEAFF. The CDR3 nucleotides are TGCGCCAGCAGCTTGCAAATCCTCCCTAGCGGCACTGAAGCTTTCTTT.

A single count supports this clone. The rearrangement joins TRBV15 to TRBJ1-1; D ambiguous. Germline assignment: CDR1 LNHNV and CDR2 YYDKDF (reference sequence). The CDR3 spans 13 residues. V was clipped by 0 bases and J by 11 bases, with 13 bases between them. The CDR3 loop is CATSRDRGYSAFF. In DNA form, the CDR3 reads TGTGCCACCAGCAGAGATCGTGGGTACTCGGCTTTCTTT.

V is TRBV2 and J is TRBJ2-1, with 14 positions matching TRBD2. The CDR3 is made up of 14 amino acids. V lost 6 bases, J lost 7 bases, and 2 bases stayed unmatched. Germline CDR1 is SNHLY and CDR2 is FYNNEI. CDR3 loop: CASRGTSGSNEQFF. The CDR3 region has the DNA TGTGCCAGCAGGGGGACTAGCGGGAGTAATGAGCAGTTCTTC.